This TCR beta chain was sequenced for a study of high-grade serous ovarian cancer treatment subgroups. Tumor tissue was taken before any definitive surgery or chemotherapy was given. In regard to this clone: The antigen is unknown.

Produced via immunoSEQ multiplex PCR; TCRdb's table is partial and in-frame only. The sample includes 30,000 to 40,000 clones, approximately 80% seen only once; the top ten take approximately 3.1%. This CDR3 spans 19 amino acids. J lost 3 bases, V lost 0 bases, and 12 bases had no gene match. CDR1 is LGHNT and CDR2 is FRNRAP in the germline V gene. Findings of the study overall: Without spatial data, bulk sequencing limits insight into HGSC tumor diversity.

The V call is TRBV12-5, the J call TRBJ2-1; 9 positions agree with TRBD2. The sample consisted of tumor tissue. The clonotype originates from a human donor with high-grade serous ovarian cancer. CDR3 protein: CASGLVLGDSGRFYNEQFF. The CDR3 nucleotides are TGTGCTAGTGGTTTGGTGTTGGGGGACAGCGGGAGGTTCTACAATGAGCAGTTCTTC.